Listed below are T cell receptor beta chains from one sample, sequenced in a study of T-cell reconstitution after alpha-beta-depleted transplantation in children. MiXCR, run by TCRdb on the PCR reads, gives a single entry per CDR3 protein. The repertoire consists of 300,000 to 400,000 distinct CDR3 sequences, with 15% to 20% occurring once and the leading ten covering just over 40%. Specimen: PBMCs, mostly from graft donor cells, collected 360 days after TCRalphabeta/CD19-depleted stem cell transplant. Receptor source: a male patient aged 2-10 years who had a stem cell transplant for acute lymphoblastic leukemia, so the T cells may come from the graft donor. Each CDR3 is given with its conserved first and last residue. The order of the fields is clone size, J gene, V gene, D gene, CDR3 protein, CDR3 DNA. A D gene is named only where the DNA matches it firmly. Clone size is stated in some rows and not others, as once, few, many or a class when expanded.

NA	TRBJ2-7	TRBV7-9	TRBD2	CASRGLAAVEQYF	TGTGCCAGCAGGGGACTAGCGGCGGTCGAGCAGTACTTC
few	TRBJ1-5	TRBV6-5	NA	CASSSLGGPLNQPQHF	TGTGCCAGCAGTTCATTGGGGGGGCCTCTCAATCAGCCCCAGCATTTT
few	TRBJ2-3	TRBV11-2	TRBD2	CASSLPQASGRWKDTQYF	TGTGCCAGCAGCTTACCCCAGGCTAGCGGGAGGTGGAAAGATACGCAGTATTTT
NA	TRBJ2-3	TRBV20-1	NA	CSARANSGDTQYF	TGCAGTGCTAGAGCCAACTCGGGAGATACGCAGTATTTT
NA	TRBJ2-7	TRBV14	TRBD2	CASSPLVAGSEQYF	TGTGCCAGCAGCCCCCTGGTAGCGGGAAGCGAGCAGTACTTC
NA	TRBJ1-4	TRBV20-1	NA	CSARDRRTGWNEKLFF	TGCAGTGCTAGAGATAGGCGCACAGGCTGGAATGAAAAACTGTTTTTT
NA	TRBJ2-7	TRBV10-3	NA	CAISDGVRLGGGEQYF	TGTGCCATCAGTGACGGAGTACGGCTCGGGGGAGGCGAGCAGTACTTC
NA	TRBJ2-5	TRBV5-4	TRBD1	CASSFGTEETQYF	TGTGCCAGCAGCTTCGGGACAGAAGAGACCCAGTACTTC
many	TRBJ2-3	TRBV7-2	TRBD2	CASSLSGGDTQYF	TGTGCCAGCAGCTTGTCGGGAGGAGATACGCAGTATTTT
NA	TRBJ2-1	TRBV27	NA	CASSFGLVTSNEQFF	TGTGCCAGCAGTTTTGGTCTAGTGACGTCCAATGAGCAGTTCTTC
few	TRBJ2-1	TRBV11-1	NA	CASSSNLALAPYDNEQFF	TGTGCCAGCAGCTCCAACCTGGCGCTAGCACCCTATGACAATGAGCAGTTCTTC
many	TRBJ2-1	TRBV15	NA	CATSRDGFGGSYNEQFF	TGTGCCACCAGCAGAGATGGATTTGGAGGCAGCTACAATGAGCAGTTCTTC
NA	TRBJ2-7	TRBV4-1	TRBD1	CASSHWTGTYEQYF	TGCGCCAGCAGCCATTGGACAGGAACCTACGAGCAGTACTTC
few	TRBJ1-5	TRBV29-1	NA	CSVGGGMGDEQPQHF	TGCAGCGTTGGGGGGGGGATGGGCGATGAGCAGCCCCAGCATTTT
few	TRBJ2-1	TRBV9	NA	CASSPTGGQISNEQFF	TGTGCCAGCAGCCCTACCGGCGGACAGATAAGCAATGAGCAGTTCTTC
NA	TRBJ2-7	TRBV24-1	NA	CATSDPGQGSSSYEQYF	TGTGCCACCAGTGACCCGGGACAAGGATCAAGCTCCTACGAGCAGTACTTC
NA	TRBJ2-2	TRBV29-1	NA	CSVDPGGYTGELFF	TGCAGCGTTGACCCAGGGGGGTACACCGGGGAGCTGTTTTTT
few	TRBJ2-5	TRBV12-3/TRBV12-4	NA	CASSSWDKKETQYF	TGTGCCAGCAGTTCCTGGGACAAGAAGGAGACCCAGTACTTC
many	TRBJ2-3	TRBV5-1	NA	CATKGDTDTQYF	TGCGCCACAAAGGGGGACACAGATACGCAGTATTTT
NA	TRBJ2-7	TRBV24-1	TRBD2	CATSIAGGPVPAYEQYF	TGTGCCACCAGTATAGCGGGAGGGCCGGTCCCCGCCTACGAGCAGTACTTC
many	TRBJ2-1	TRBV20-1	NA	CSATDLSSYNEQFF	TGCAGTGCTACGGACCTGAGCTCCTACAATGAGCAGTTCTTC
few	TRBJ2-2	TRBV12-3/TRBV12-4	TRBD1	CASSSRDRNTGELFF	TGTGCCAGCAGTTCTAGGGACAGGAACACCGGGGAGCTGTTTTTT
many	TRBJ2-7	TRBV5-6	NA	CASSLRGKFAYEQYF	TGTGCCAGCAGCTTAAGAGGGAAATTTGCCTACGAGCAGTACTTC
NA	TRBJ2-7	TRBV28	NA	CASSLVVGNNEQYF	TGTGCCAGCAGTTTAGTAGTAGGGAACAACGAGCAGTACTTC
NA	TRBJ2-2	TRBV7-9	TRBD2	CASSLAIAGGHTGELFF	TGTGCCAGCAGCTTAGCAATAGCGGGAGGACACACCGGGGAGCTGTTTTTT
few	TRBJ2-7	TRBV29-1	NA	CSVTFGGPYEQYF	TGCAGCGTCACCTTTGGGGGACCCTACGAGCAGTACTTC
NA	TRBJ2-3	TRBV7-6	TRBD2	CASSLFPMGFEREPSSTDTQYF	TGTGCCAGCAGCTTATTTCCCATGGGTTTCGAGCGGGAGCCATCCTCCACAGATACGCAGTATTTT
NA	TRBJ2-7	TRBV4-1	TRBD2	CASSQSPSGAYEQYF	TGCGCCAGCAGCCAATCCCCTAGCGGCGCCTACGAGCAGTACTTC
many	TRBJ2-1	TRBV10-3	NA	CAIRERTNNEQFF	TGTGCCATCAGGGAGAGGACCAACAATGAGCAGTTCTTC
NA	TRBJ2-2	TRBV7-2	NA	CASSLRARGNTGELFF	TGTGCCAGCAGCTTACGGGCTCGCGGTAACACCGGGGAGCTGTTTTTT
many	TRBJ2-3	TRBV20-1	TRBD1	CSAPPGQGTDTQYF	TGCAGTGCGCCTCCGGGACAGGGCACAGATACGCAGTATTTT
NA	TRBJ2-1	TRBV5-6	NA	CASSSGQFYNEQFF	TGTGCCAGCAGCTCCGGACAGTTCTACAATGAGCAGTTCTTC
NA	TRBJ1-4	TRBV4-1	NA	CASSQVSGHYPGEKLFF	TGCGCCAGCAGCCAAGTTTCCGGCCATTACCCAGGTGAAAAACTGTTTTTT
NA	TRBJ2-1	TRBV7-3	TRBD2	CASSLRGLAGGAQFF	TGTGCCAGCAGCTTAAGGGGACTAGCGGGGGGAGCGCAGTTCTTC
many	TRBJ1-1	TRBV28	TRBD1	CASSLWGDRYTEAFF	TGTGCCAGCAGTTTATGGGGGGACAGATATACTGAAGCTTTCTTT
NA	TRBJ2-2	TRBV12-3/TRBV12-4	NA	CASNFRDSNTGELFF	TGTGCCAGCAATTTCCGGGACTCCAACACCGGGGAGCTGTTTTTT
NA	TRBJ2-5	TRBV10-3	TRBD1	CAISAHTGGRAEETQYF	TGTGCCATCAGTGCCCACACAGGGGGAAGAGCAGAAGAGACCCAGTACTTC
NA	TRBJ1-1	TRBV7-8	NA	CASSLVAGSAEAFF	TGTGCCAGCAGCTTAGTTGCAGGGTCGGCTGAAGCTTTCTTT
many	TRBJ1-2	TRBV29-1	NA	CSVTDNYGYTF	TGCAGCGTTACAGACAACTATGGCTACACCTTC
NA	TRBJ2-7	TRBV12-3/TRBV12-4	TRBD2	CASSLGTSREQYF	TGTGCCAGCAGTTTGGGGACTAGTAGGGAGCAGTACTTC
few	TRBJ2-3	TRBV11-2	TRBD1	CASSKGTGYDTQYF	TGTGCCAGCAGCAAAGGGACAGGTTATGATACGCAGTATTTT
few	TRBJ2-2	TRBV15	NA	CATSRGGTGELFF	TGTGCCACCAGCAGAGGAGGCACCGGGGAGCTGTTTTTT
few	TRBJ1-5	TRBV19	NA	CASKDTFYQPQHF	TGTGCCAGTAAGGACACCTTTTATCAGCCCCAGCATTTT
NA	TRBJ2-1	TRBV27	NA	CASSPTPSTRRGNEQFF	TGTGCCAGCAGTCCGACTCCTAGCACACGGAGGGGCAATGAGCAGTTCTTC
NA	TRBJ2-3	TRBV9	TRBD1	CASSTGTGIYTTDTQYF	TGTGCCAGCAGCACCGGGACAGGGATATATACAACAGATACGCAGTATTTT
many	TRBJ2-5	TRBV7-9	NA	CASTPYRQDETQYF	TGTGCCAGCACCCCCTACCGACAGGACGAGACCCAGTACTTC
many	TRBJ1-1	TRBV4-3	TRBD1	CASSQVDRGAEAFF	TGCGCCAGCAGCCAAGTCGACAGGGGCGCTGAAGCTTTCTTT
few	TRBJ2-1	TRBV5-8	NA	CASSLGDPLGHNEQFF	TGTGCCAGCAGCTTGGGAGACCCGTTGGGCCACAATGAGCAGTTCTTC
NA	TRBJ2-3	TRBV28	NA	CASSYGPITDTQYF	TGTGCCAGCAGTTACGGCCCAATAACAGATACGCAGTATTTT
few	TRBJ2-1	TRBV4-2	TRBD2	CASSQDAGEAYNEQFF	TGTGCCAGCAGCCAAGACGCGGGAGAGGCCTACAATGAGCAGTTCTTC
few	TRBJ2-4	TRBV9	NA	CASSLGTSSIQYF	TGTGCCAGCAGCTTAGGGACATCTAGCATTCAGTACTTC
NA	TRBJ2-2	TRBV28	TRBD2	CASSLLAGVTNTGELFF	TGTGCCAGCAGTTTATTAGCGGGAGTTACGAACACCGGGGAGCTGTTTTTT
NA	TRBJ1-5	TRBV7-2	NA	CASSLDHRGSNQPQHF	TGTGCCAGCAGCTTAGATCACAGAGGGAGCAATCAGCCCCAGCATTTT
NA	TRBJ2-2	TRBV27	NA	CASSLYGGPGELFF	TGTGCCAGCAGTTTATACGGGGGTCCCGGGGAGCTGTTTTTT
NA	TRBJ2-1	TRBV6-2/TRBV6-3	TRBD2	CASSSGERLIDEQFF	TGTGCCAGCAGTAGCGGGGAGAGGCTAATCGATGAGCAGTTCTTC